This record covers a single TCR beta chain. This clonotype has at least ten counts. The antigen it binds to is not known. There are no base qualities to consult, and no much larger clone falls within one base. The data derive from a study of spatial heterogeneity in lung cancer (dated by TCRdb to about 2019). With regard to the full study: Beta-chain transcripts were consistently detected in greater numbers than alpha-chain transcripts, which likely reflects a higher abundance of beta-chain transcripts. In non-small cell lung cancer, the study made a quantitative comparison of TCR alpha and beta repertoires among multiple tumor regions, matched nontumor lung and blood. Nonsynonymous mutation counts, determined by whole-exome sequencing of tumor tissue, were related to features of the TCR repertoire. Both alpha and beta chains were TCR-sequenced in samples taken at surgery, namely 220 tumor regions, fewer than 85 matched nontumor lung samples and around 53 PBMC samples. In the raw uncorrected reads, each unique combination of TCR and UMI appeared on average more than ten times. Broader findings and caveats from the paper: Ubiquitous expanded tumor TCRs showed up in blood more often at tumor resection than at routine follow-up. Additional single-cell paired TCR alpha and beta sequencing was considered necessary to confirm, at a functional level, the hypothesis that regional TCRs recognize regional mutations.

The library was built by means of 5' RACE. TCRdb lists the instrument as NextSeq 500. In the TCR library protocol, a unique molecular identifier was attached to each TCR cDNA molecule so that PCR and sequencing errors could be corrected. In the original analysis: Decombinator tools were used for TCR identification, UMI-based error correction and CDR3 extraction. TCRs above a frequency of 2 per 1,000, corresponding to the top 1% of the tumor frequency distribution, were defined as expanded. Renyi diversity was computed with the R vegan package after each repertoire had been subsampled 100 times to 5,000 TCRs. To build CDR3 similarity networks, amino acid triplet string-kernel similarity was used, and CDR3s were connected when their pairwise similarity was above 0.82. TCRdb applied fastp at Q25 and MiXCR to the public reads, then kept only in-frame beta chains. Under each unique CDR3 protein, matching rows form one entry showing the most common genes and DNA. V and J calls and clone size were set by TCRdb, not the authors. In all, the sample holds 25,000 or so distinct CDR3 sequences, and around 9.2% of those were seen once. The top ten constitute roughly 35% of the sample.

Trimming costs V 0 bases and J 4 bases, and their ends lie 7 bases apart. Based on the germline V gene, the CDR1 and CDR2 sequences are SGHRS and YFSETQ. The CDR3 runs 14 residues from the cysteine to the phenylalanine. Only CDR3 DNA is held: 42 bases, read in frame from base 1. The time point label here, explained by the study, means: sample taken at primary tumor resection. TCR sequencing used whole RNA extracted from tumor and nontumor lung tissue, or from cryopreserved PBMC samples, without cell sorting. The donors were 70 or so patients from the lung TRACERx cohort who had early-stage, untreated non-small cell lung cancer. A patient was chosen for TCR sequencing only when enough RNA was available from at least two tumor regions.

This TCR came from a female donor with early-stage non-small cell lung cancer. The sequencing used PBMCs, collected at surgery. The V and J genes are TRBV5-1 and TRBJ2-2; a weak D assignment points to TRBD2 (5 bases agree). DNA sequence: TGCGCCAGCAGCTTGGGAGGGTTCACCGGGGAGCTGTTTTTT. Translated, this gives CASSLGGFTGELFF.